This T cell receptor beta chain was obtained from a study of PD-1 blockade in classical Hodgkin lymphoma (dated by TCRdb to 2018 to 2021). Background for the entire study: Nivolumab dosing was 3 mg/kg intravenously every 2 weeks, continuing until either disease progression or unacceptable toxicity. To define a peripheral blood immune signature of response to PD-1 blockade in classical Hodgkin lymphoma, the study combined TCR beta sequencing with CyTOF. On the study overall, not on this receptor specifically: Lower diversity was seen in patients whose nivolumab began less than 1 year after ASCT, and these patients were left out of later analyses so that immune reconstitution would not confound the results. By C4D1, a significant rise was seen in CD4+ TCR diversity but not in CD8+ TCR diversity (p=0.0027 vs p=0.16), and the rise was most apparent among complete responders (p=0.02). Baseline TCR diversity was reported to be lower in newly diagnosed patients than in healthy donors, and even lower in relapsed/refractory patients. Trial patients with a complete response had baseline diversity similar to that of newly diagnosed patients, while partial responders and progressors had significantly lower diversity. The study was restricted to a single clinical trial cohort, and the causes of repertoire differences, possibly disease activity or prior therapy, were left undefined.

Remarks on this clone: It lacks a known antigen. Qualities for individual bases were not recorded, and no much larger clone is one base off.

From the cysteine up to the phenylalanine, the CDR3 has a length of 13 residues. Left in the record is the CDR3 DNA by itself, 39 bases read in frame from the first base. V sheds 4 bases and J sheds 4 bases, leaving 10 bases between their ends. Sequences SGHRS (CDR1) and YFSETQ (CDR2) are obtained from the germline V gene. According to the study, the label for this sample's time point signals: cycle 1 day 1 (C1D1), immediately before nivolumab initiation. Relapse after autologous stem cell transplantation had occurred in all trial patients, and cohorts A, B and C were distinguished by prior brentuximab vedotin exposure. A total of fewer than 70 patients with relapsed/refractory classical Hodgkin lymphoma made up the trial cohort, and each patient's best overall response was complete response, partial response or progressive disease. Single-agent nivolumab was administered to trial patients in the multi-cohort phase II CheckMate 205 trial. An independent review committee assessed best overall response using the 2007 International Working Group response criteria. PBMCs from the trial were collected at three points: immediately before nivolumab initiation (C1D1), and during therapy at cycle 2 day 1 and cycle 4 day 1. Peripheral blood was collected in 8 mL Vacutainer Cell Preparation Tubes, from which PBMCs were isolated by centrifugation and then cryopreserved.

The Qiagen DNeasy kit was used to extract genomic DNA both from unsorted PBMCs and from the negatively selected CD4+ and CD8+ fractions. TCR beta CDR3 regions were amplified by immunoSEQ multiplex PCR using primers annealing to V and J segments. A synthetic immune receptor repertoire was used to minimize amplification bias, and remaining bias was computationally removed after sequencing. Per the original workflow: Custom Python scripts were used to quantify repertoire diversity as the Shannon entropy index. The unsorted, CD4+ and CD8+ repertoires were each analyzed separately, with the exception of combined analyses, where CD4+ and CD8+ sequences were merged in silico. A clone counted as expanded when the clone's frequency after treatment rose at least 2-fold relative to C1D1, and clones undetected at baseline were given a pseudocount of 0.5. Clones with 0 or 1 copy at C1D1 were classified as singleton clones, and clones with 2 or more copies were classified as non-singleton clones. Clones expanded in unsorted samples were annotated as CD4+, CD8+ or unknown by matching protein sequences in sorted samples from the same patient. Wilcoxon tests on paired samples were used to test diversity changes from C1D1 to C4D1. This is the immuneACCESS table as TCRdb keeps it, with only in-frame sequences that have V and J called. A part of the clones is gone; compared with another copy, unresolved V genes explain less than half, and the rest is unexplained. Clone size and V and J calls were adopted from that table, with D and trimming inferred from the DNA. In all, the sample holds roughly 17,000 clones, and about 80% of those were seen once. The top ten hold 3.5% to 5% of the sample.

The specimen was peripheral blood mononuclear cells (PBMCs), collected at baseline. The chain joins TRBV5-1 to TRBJ2-3, with a tentative D gene TRBD1 over 5 matching bases. This TCR was recovered from a human donor with classical Hodgkin lymphoma. The nucleotide sequence is TGCGCCAGCAGCCCAGGGTCAGCAGATACGCAGTATTTT. This translates into CASSPGSADTQYF.